This T cell receptor beta chain stems from a study of blood T cell repertoires in COVID-19. Looking at the study overall: The cDNA or gDNA used as material had been derived from T cells, B-cell-depleted T cells, or PBMCs.

How the authors handled the data: Quantification of nucleated cells was approximated via reference gene primer amplification. Generated by immunoSEQ multiplex PCR, the TCRdb table keeps only in-frame clones and is missing some. The V and J calls and the clone size are those of that table, but D and trimming were determined from the DNA. The sample carries roughly 180,000 clones, roughly 84% recorded once. The germline CDR1 and CDR2 sequences are MDHEN and SYDVKM. CDR3 size: 15 residues. Trimming stripped 7 bases from V and 2 bases from J, with 18 bases between. The receptor was isolated from a woman aged 45-60 years with COVID-19, enrolled during active disease. Sample: peripheral blood. The V call is TRBV28, the J call TRBJ2-7; D is possibly TRBD1 (5 bases). The CDR3: CASKTPGQSPYEQYF. The CDR3 DNA sequence: TGTGCCAGCAAAACGCCAGGACAAAGTCCCTACGAGCAGTACTTC.